These T cell receptor beta chains were read from a single sample in a study of blood T cell repertoires in COVID-19. The method was immunoSEQ multiplex PCR; TCRdb's version includes in-frame clones alone and lacks a portion of them. The sample consists of 190,000 or so clones, more than 65% of them appearing once. Sequenced sample: PBMCs or T cells enriched from blood (not recorded which). The receptors were gathered from a man aged 35 to 55 who had recovered from COVID-19. Each CDR3 is given with its conserved first and last residue. Fields, in order: D gene, J gene, V gene, clone size, CDR3 protein, CDR3 DNA. The D gene is left open where the match is weak. Clone size is shown for a subset of rows, as once, few, many or a class of expanded clone.

TRBD1 | TRBJ2-3 | TRBV13 | few | CASSPGGLQMISSTDTQYF | TGTGCCAGCAGCCCAGGGGGCCTGCAAATGATTTCTAGCACAGATACGCAGTATTTT
NA | TRBJ1-4 | TRBV30 | once | CAWSPGGTNEKLFF | TGTGCCTGGAGTCCGGGGGGAACTAATGAAAAACTGTTTTTT
NA | TRBJ2-7 | TRBV9 | NA | CASSLGQEGYEQYF | TGTGCCAGCAGCCTCGGACAAGAAGGATACGAGCAGTACTTC
NA | TRBJ1-2 | TRBV6-5 | few | CASNRIQGLQGYTF | TGTGCCAGCAACCGAATCCAGGGTTTACAGGGCTACACCTTC
TRBD2 | TRBJ2-5 | TRBV5-4 | NA | CASSHGGGLGGTQYF | TGTGCCAGCAGCCACGGCGGGGGGCTGGGCGGGACCCAGTACTTC
NA | TRBJ2-1 | TRBV2 | NA | CASSESDEQFF | TGTGCCAGCAGTGAATCTGATGAGCAGTTCTTC
TRBD2 | TRBJ2-2 | TRBV9 | few | CASSVSSGGVEELFF | TGTGCCAGCAGCGTCTCTAGCGGGGGTGTTGAGGAGCTGTTTTTT
NA | TRBJ2-7 | TRBV7-2 | NA | CASSSGTQVTYEQYF | TGTGCCAGCAGCTCCGGGACTCAGGTAACCTACGAGCAGTACTTC
NA | TRBJ1-2 | TRBV30 | NA | CAWSLMRWTVYGYTF | TGTGCCTGGAGTTTAATGCGTTGGACAGTTTATGGCTACACCTTC
TRBD2 | TRBJ2-7 | TRBV19 | NA | CASSIWAGLDSYEQYF | TGTGCCAGTAGTATATGGGCAGGACTAGACTCCTACGAGCAGTACTTC
NA | TRBJ1-5 | TRBV2 | once | CASSGGDSNQPQHF | TGTGCCAGCAGCGGCGGAGATAGCAATCAGCCCCAGCATTTT
NA | TRBJ2-3 | TRBV18 | NA | CASSPPDFAFRTDTQYF | TGTGCCAGCTCACCACCGGACTTTGCTTTTAGGACAGATACGCAGTATTTT
NA | TRBJ1-3 | TRBV7-2 | NA | CASSLSRGNTIYF | TGTGCCAGCAGCTTATCGAGAGGAAACACCATATATTTT
NA | TRBJ1-5 | TRBV6-5 | once | CASSHPGVRNQPQHF | TGTGCCAGCAGCCACCCAGGGGTACGGAATCAGCCCCAGCATTTT
NA | TRBJ2-5 | TRBV7-2 | NA | CASSSDSFYQETQYF | TGTGCCAGCAGCTCGGACAGCTTCTACCAAGAGACCCAGTACTTC
NA | TRBJ2-7 | TRBV5-5 | NA | CASSFPQGSRSYEQYF | TGTGCCAGCAGCTTCCCACAGGGTTCCCGCTCCTACGAGCAGTACTTC
NA | TRBJ2-1 | TRBV29-1 | NA | CSADIDGYNEQFF | TGCAGCGCCGACATTGACGGCTACAATGAGCAGTTCTTC
TRBD1 | TRBJ2-2 | TRBV19 | NA | CASWDRGRFGELFF | TGTGCCAGTTGGGACAGGGGGCGGTTCGGGGAGCTGTTTTTT
NA | TRBJ1-2 | TRBV6-5 | NA | CASRDSVEGYTF | TGTGCCAGCAGGGACAGTGTTGAAGGCTACACCTTC
NA | TRBJ2-2 | TRBV7-7 | NA | CASSSSGGELFF | TGTGCCAGCAGCTCCTCAGGCGGGGAGCTGTTTTTT
TRBD2 | TRBJ2-7 | TRBV4-2 | NA | CASSLVGSGDVYEQYF | TGTGCCAGCAGCCTAGTGGGGAGCGGGGACGTATACGAGCAGTACTTC
TRBD2 | TRBJ2-5 | TRBV5-4 | NA | CASSHGTSGGPETQYF | TGTGCCAGCAGCCATGGGACTAGCGGGGGCCCGGAGACCCAGTACTTC
NA | TRBJ2-1 | TRBV3-1/TRBV3-2 | NA | CASSQEGRGNEQFF | TGTGCCAGCAGCCAAGAGGGTAGGGGCAATGAGCAGTTCTTC
TRBD1 | TRBJ1-1 | TRBV6-5 | NA | CASSYSGQNLNTEAFF | TGTGCCAGCAGTTACTCGGGACAGAACCTGAACACTGAAGCTTTCTTT
NA | TRBJ1-2 | TRBV18 | NA | CASSPKGDGYTF | TGTGCCAGCTCACCGAAGGGGGATGGCTACACCTTC
TRBD2 | TRBJ2-3 | TRBV5-1 | NA | CASSLQGLAADTQYF | TGCGCCAGCAGCTTACAGGGACTAGCGGCTGATACGCAGTATTTT
NA | TRBJ2-7 | TRBV19 | NA | CASGGPRDEQYF | TGTGCCAGTGGAGGGCCAAGGGACGAGCAGTACTTC
NA | TRBJ1-4 | TRBV4-1 | NA | CASSQVSGWGELGEKLFF | TGCGCCAGCAGCCAAGTCTCGGGGTGGGGAGAACTAGGCGAAAAACTGTTTTTT
NA | TRBJ2-2 | TRBV4-1 | NA | CASSPQGYSNTGELFF | TGCGCCAGCAGCCCCCAGGGTTATTCGAACACCGGGGAGCTGTTTTTT
NA | TRBJ1-1 | TRBV11-2 | NA | CASRKGSRANTEAFF | TGTGCCAGCAGGAAGGGGTCGAGAGCGAACACTGAAGCTTTCTTT
TRBD1 | TRBJ2-2 | TRBV5-5 | NA | CASSFLVHRQGNTGELFF | TGTGCCAGCAGCTTCCTTGTCCACAGACAGGGTAACACCGGGGAGCTGTTTTTT
TRBD1 | TRBJ1-2 | TRBV5-1 | NA | CASSPGQATRGGYTF | TGCGCCAGCAGCCCTGGACAGGCCACGCGGGGAGGCTACACCTTC
NA | TRBJ1-6 | TRBV2 | few | CASSEIRNRVVF | TGTGCCAGCAGTGAAATTCGTAACAGGGTAGTCTTT
NA | TRBJ1-6 | TRBV6-1 | few | CASSDTLRGYNSPLHF | TGTGCCAGCAGTGACACCCTCAGGGGCTATAATTCACCCCTCCACTTT
TRBD1 | TRBJ1-1 | TRBV9 | NA | CASSSRGTGGTEAFF | TGTGCCAGCAGCTCTCGGGGGACAGGGGGCACTGAAGCTTTCTTT
NA | TRBJ1-1 | TRBV11-3 | few | CASSESQNTEAFF | TGTGCCAGCAGCGAAAGCCAGAACACTGAAGCTTTCTTT
TRBD1 | TRBJ2-5 | TRBV5-1 | NA | CASSQGARQETQYF | TGCGCCAGCAGCCAGGGGGCGCGGCAAGAGACCCAGTACTTC
TRBD2 | TRBJ2-7 | TRBV10-3 | NA | CATREGSSYEQYF | TGTGCCACGCGGGAGGGATCATCCTACGAGCAGTACTTC
NA | TRBJ1-5 | TRBV5-1 | NA | CASSLDSQRGPQHF | TGCGCCAGCAGCTTGGACTCCCAGAGAGGGCCCCAGCATTTT
TRBD2 | TRBJ2-7 | TRBV10-3 | NA | CAISPTSGGSYEQYF | TGTGCCATCAGCCCTACTAGCGGGGGTTCCTACGAGCAGTACTTC
NA | TRBJ1-6 | TRBV15 | once | CATSRDQGNSSPLHF | TGTGCCACCAGCAGAGATCAGGGGAACAGCTCACCCCTCCACTTT
TRBD2 | TRBJ2-1 | TRBV18 | NA | CASSPPGLAGNEQFF | TGTGCCAGCTCACCACCGGGACTAGCGGGGAATGAGCAGTTCTTC
NA | TRBJ2-3 | TRBV29-1 | NA | CSVEGGGAADTQYF | TGCAGCGTTGAAGGTGGAGGGGCCGCAGATACGCAGTATTTT
NA | TRBJ2-7 | TRBV9 | NA | CASSVGSSSEQYF | TGTGCCAGCAGCGTAGGTTCGTCCTCCGAGCAGTACTTC
TRBD1 | TRBJ1-6 | TRBV5-1 | NA | CASSVDRADNSPLHF | TGCGCCAGCAGCGTGGACAGGGCGGATAATTCACCCCTCCACTTT
NA | TRBJ2-1 | TRBV6-1 | NA | CASSEAVQRGGEQFF | TGTGCCAGCAGTGAAGCGGTACAAAGGGGGGGTGAGCAGTTCTTC
TRBD2 | TRBJ2-1 | TRBV10-3 | NA | CAISEPGTSGGEQFF | TGTGCCATCAGTGAGCCCGGGACTAGCGGGGGGGAGCAGTTCTTC
NA | TRBJ1-4 | TRBV7-2 | NA | CASSLVPYGSEKLFF | TGTGCCAGCAGCTTAGTCCCATACGGGAGTGAAAAACTGTTTTTT
NA | TRBJ1-6 | TRBV25-1 | NA | CASSESNLLHF | TGTGCCAGCAGCGAGAGTAACCTCCTCCACTTT
NA | TRBJ2-2 | TRBV27 | NA | CASSLFRNTGELFF | TGTGCCAGCAGTTTATTCAGAAACACCGGGGAGCTGTTTTTT
TRBD2 | TRBJ2-5 | TRBV5-1 | NA | CASSSKTSGGLKTQYF | TGCGCCAGCAGTTCAAAGACTAGCGGGGGGTTGAAGACCCAGTACTTC
TRBD1 | TRBJ1-1 | TRBV10-1 | NA | CASSGDRGLVNTEAFF | TGCGCCAGCAGTGGGGACAGGGGGCTCGTGAACACTGAAGCTTTCTTT
NA | TRBJ2-7 | TRBV14 | NA | CASSFRTDPYEQYF | TGTGCCAGCAGCTTCAGGACTGACCCCTACGAGCAGTACTTC
TRBD1 | TRBJ2-2 | TRBV3-1/TRBV3-2 | NA | CASSRGTVNTGELFF | TGTGCCAGCAGCCGGGGGACAGTTAACACCGGGGAGCTGTTTTTT
NA | TRBJ1-3 | TRBV29-1 | NA | CSVERRGLGNTIYF | TGCAGCGTTGAACGCCGAGGGCTTGGAAACACCATATATTTT